This T cell receptor beta chain emerged from a study of blood T cell repertoires in COVID-19. Study-wide background: Acute and convalescent COVID-19 samples came from the United States, Italy and Spain. From T cells, B-cell-depleted T cells, or PBMCs came the material, which was cDNA or gDNA.

The germline gives CDR1 SGHTA, CDR2 FQGTGA. The V and J ends lost 4 bases and 9 bases, in that order; junction bases with no gene match: 4. The CDR3 runs 15 residues. How the authors handled the data: Scientists estimated how many nucleated cells there were by amplifying reference gene primers. The assay was immunoSEQ multiplex PCR, and TCRdb's table has in-frame clones only and misses some. V and J calls and clone size are copied from that table; D and trimming were computed from the DNA. Of more than 85,000 clones listed, 75% to 85% are singletons. J is TRBJ2-1 and V is TRBV7-3, with 15 bases aligning to TRBD2. The specimen sequenced was peripheral blood. The source is a man aged 60 to 75 with acute or convalescent COVID-19. CDR3 nucleotide sequence: TGTGCCAGCAGCTCCTGGACTAGCGGGGGGGCTGAGCAGTTCTTC. Translating gives CASSSWTSGGAEQFF.